This T cell receptor (beta chain) is drawn from a study of PD-1 blockade in classical Hodgkin lymphoma. Points from the study as a whole: Before treatment, complete responders showed about the same diversity as newly diagnosed patients. Relapsed/refractory patients reportedly had the lowest baseline TCR diversity, below newly diagnosed patients, who were below healthy donors. TCR diversity rose significantly by C4D1 in CD4+ but not CD8+ cells.

Each and every patient relapsed after autologous stem cell transplantation, and patients got differing brentuximab vedotin exposure. The patients, who had relapsed/refractory classical Hodgkin lymphoma, achieved best responses of complete response, partial response or progressive disease. Libraries were prepared by immunoSEQ multiplex PCR; TCRdb keeps only in-frame clonotypes and omits some of them. The sample gives around 43,000 clones, more than 70% of which show up once; roughly an eighth is in the top ten. As to this clone: Its antigen is unknown.

The specimen was peripheral blood mononuclear cells (PBMCs), collected at baseline. This TCR was recovered from a human donor with classical Hodgkin lymphoma.

This chain's CDR3 is CASSQHQGGEETQYF. The CDR3 coding sequence is TGCGCCAGCAGCCAGCACCAGGGGGGCGAAGAGACCCAGTACTTC. The V and J genes are TRBV4-3 and TRBJ2-5; tentatively, D is TRBD1 (7 bases). V lost 3 bases to trimming and J lost 3 bases, with 14 bases between them. The CDR3 has 15 residues. Germline V CDR1 and CDR2: LGHNA, YSLEER.